Listed here are 5 T cell receptor beta chains from one sample, sequenced in a study of cytomegalovirus exposure and HLA in healthy donors (dated 2017 in TCRdb). Library method: the immunoSEQ multiplex PCR assay. For the multiplex PCR, a mixture combining 60 forward primers for TCR Vbeta segments and 13 reverse primers for TCR Jbeta segments was used. The clones in this table, taken by TCRdb from immuneACCESS, are in-frame only. Not every clone is retained; where verified, under half of the shortfall comes from an unresolved V gene, and the cause of the rest is unknown. This sample gives around 74,000 clones in total; 78% of them show up just once. The ten largest clones add up to approximately 3.7% of the sample. Sequences were obtained from PBMCs. The receptor set was obtained from a man in his forties in good health and CMV-seronegative.

The chain has TRBV7-9 and TRBJ1-1, with D possibly matching TRBD1 (6 bases). CDR1 and CDR2 (germline): SEHNR, FQNEAQ (reference sequence). The CDR3 consists of 17 residues. Trimming took 1 base from V and 4 from J, leaving 19 bases between them. The CDR3 protein is CASSLVVRGGPGTEAFF. CDR3 bases: TGTGCCAGCAGCTTAGTGGTGAGGGGGGGGCCTGGCACTGAAGCTTTCTTT.

The chain links TRBV10-3 to TRBJ2-3; the match to TRBD2 covers 13 bases. Germline loops: CDR1 ENHRY, CDR2 SYGVKD. The CDR3 contains 15 residues. The V segment lost 6 bases and the J segment 5 bases; nucleotides outside the gene matches: 5. CDR3 coding DNA: TGTGCCATCAGGCGGACTAGCGGGGGTATAGATACGCAGTATTTT. Translating gives CAIRRTSGGIDTQYF.

In its sample, this clone was seen once. V usage is TRBV21-1 and J usage is TRBJ1-1; TRBD1, the table's D call, lacks a check against the DNA. TRBV21-1 is assigned pseudogene status. CDR3 length: 12 residues. The CDR3 sequence: CASSKGATEAFF. As DNA, the CDR3 is TGTGCCAGCAGCAAGGGGGCCACTGAAGCTTTCTTT.

The chain is built from TRBV19 and TRBJ2-1; tentative D call: TRBD2 (7 bases). CDR1 and CDR2 (germline): LNHDA, SQIVND (reference sequence). Trimming stripped 4 bases from V and 4 bases from J, with 11 bases between. This CDR3 comprises 14 residues. CDR3 region: CASSTGGLYNEQFF. The DNA of the CDR3 is TGTGCCAGTAGTACGGGGGGCCTATACAATGAGCAGTTCTTC. Looking up the rest from reference TRBV19 and TRBJ2-1 gives the full variable domain: DGGITQSPKYLFRKEGQNVTLSCEQNLNHDAMYWYRQDPGQGLRLIYYSQIVNDFQKGDIAEGYSVSREKKESFPLTVTSAQKNPTAFYLCASSTGGLYNEQFFGPGTRLTVL.

The chain is built from TRBV7-3 and TRBJ1-1, with D possibly matching TRBD1 (5 bases). The CDR3 totals 13 residues. V lost 0 bases and J lost 5, with 7 bases in between. Germline assignment: CDR1 SGHTA and CDR2 FQGTGA. The CDR3 reads CASSLTGQTEAFF. CDR3 nucleotides: TGTGCCAGCAGCTTAACGGGGCAGACTGAAGCTTTCTTT.